The rows below give T cell receptor beta chains drawn from one sample of a study of T cell responses to AZD1222 COVID-19 vaccine. Sequencing was performed with immunoSEQ multiplex PCR; in TCRdb, only in-frame clones are kept and a portion is missing. Of around 200,000 clones in the sample, approximately 90% were seen once. Here the sequenced sample was peripheral blood, taken 28 days after the second AZD1222 dose. The receptor source for this set is an adult who received the AZD1222 COVID-19 vaccine. Both conserved end residues are part of each CDR3. A D gene is named only where the DNA matches it firmly. Clone size is stated in some rows and not others, as once, few, many or a class when expanded.

J,V,size,D,length,CDR3
TRBJ2-3,TRBV19,NA,NA,13,CASSKGWADTQYF
TRBJ2-3,TRBV28,NA,TRBD2,13,CASSLTSADTQYF
TRBJ1-2,TRBV18,once,TRBD1,13,CASCQTGENGYTF
TRBJ1-3,TRBV6-5,NA,TRBD1,14,CATSGTVSGNTIYF
TRBJ2-1,TRBV18,NA,NA,14,CASSFRVPGDEQFF
TRBJ2-7,TRBV4-3,NA,NA,16,CASSHPSGDRRYEQYF
TRBJ2-3,TRBV27,once,NA,15,CASTRLLAATDTQYF
TRBJ1-3,TRBV7-8,NA,TRBD1,19,CASSPRTGEPFGSGNTIYF
TRBJ1-4,TRBV29-1,NA,TRBD1,13,CSVLDRGEEKLFF
TRBJ2-5,TRBV6-5,NA,TRBD1,15,CASSSDVAGGETQYF
TRBJ2-3,TRBV24-1,NA,NA,14,CATMDSGNTDTQYF
TRBJ1-3,TRBV5-1,NA,NA,14,CASSQDGSGNTIYF
TRBJ1-5,TRBV19,once,NA,14,CASSPSRTNQPQHF
TRBJ2-7,TRBV7-2,NA,NA,16,CASSLAPGTSSYEQYF
TRBJ2-2,TRBV30,NA,NA,15,CAWSVLGTTTGELFF
TRBJ2-1,TRBV4-1,NA,NA,16,CASRGVQTRGYNEQFF
TRBJ2-5,TRBV3-1/TRBV3-2,NA,TRBD1,15,CASSHGTGDGETQYF
TRBJ1-5,TRBV18,NA,NA,15,CASSPGPGGDQPQHF
TRBJ2-1,TRBV9,NA,NA,16,CASSVGATLNYNEQFF
TRBJ2-2,TRBV7-2,NA,TRBD1,13,CASSYDRDGELFF
TRBJ1-5,TRBV9,NA,NA,16,CASSVGIQGSNQPQHF
TRBJ1-1,TRBV6-2/TRBV6-3,NA,NA,12,CASSWGVTEAFF
TRBJ2-7,TRBV6-2/TRBV6-3,once,NA,15,CASSAPPSGAYEQYF
TRBJ2-7,TRBV6-2/TRBV6-3,few,TRBD2,15,CASSYLSGLAEEQYF
TRBJ2-3,TRBV7-2,NA,NA,16,CASSWAGAASTDTQYF
TRBJ1-5,TRBV18,NA,NA,15,CASSLSDSDNQPQHF
TRBJ2-7,TRBV11-2,few,TRBD1,14,CASTTALTGLEQYF
TRBJ2-5,TRBV23-1,NA,NA,16,CASSQSTGEGQETQYF
TRBJ2-5,TRBV18,NA,TRBD2,16,CASSPIGTTDKETQYF
TRBJ1-1,TRBV19,NA,NA,17,CASSIGLGRAINTEAFF
TRBJ1-1,TRBV30,NA,NA,12,CAWSVQGTEAFF
TRBJ2-7,TRBV7-2,once,TRBD2,17,CASSPPGLAGASYEQYF
TRBJ2-7,TRBV6-5,NA,TRBD2,13,CASLPGGGYEQYF
TRBJ2-4,TRBV4-2,NA,TRBD2,16,CASSQEGGVAKNIQYF
TRBJ2-3,TRBV4-2,NA,NA,15,CASSPSAGNTDTQYF
TRBJ1-3,TRBV27,NA,TRBD1,20,CASSLRSRDRGLGSGNTIYF
TRBJ1-1,TRBV7-2,NA,NA,14,CASSSLRWGTEAFF
TRBJ2-3,TRBV4-2,NA,NA,15,CASSRVLGSKDTQYF
TRBJ1-5,TRBV6-1,once,NA,13,CASSERAGQPQHF
TRBJ1-6,TRBV12-3/TRBV12-4,NA,NA,12,CASSFVGGPLHF
TRBJ2-1,TRBV7-2,NA,NA,15,CASSLAGKGGNEQFF
TRBJ2-7,TRBV9,NA,TRBD2,14,CASSEGLADGEQYF
TRBJ2-2,TRBV6-1,NA,TRBD2,16,CASSEVGGVHTGELFF
TRBJ2-2,TRBV7-2,NA,NA,17,CASSPPNRRSGSGELFF
TRBJ2-7,TRBV27,few,NA,13,CASSPVYGNEQYF
TRBJ1-2,TRBV7-9,NA,TRBD1,15,CASSLAATGNYGYTF
TRBJ2-7,TRBV27,NA,NA,15,CAEGDARGISYEQYF
TRBJ1-6,TRBV3-1/TRBV3-2,NA,NA,14,CASSQETDNSPLHF
TRBJ2-1,TRBV25-1,NA,NA,17,CASSFSPSPGSYNEQFF
TRBJ1-5,TRBV27,NA,NA,14,CASSFRGTDQPQHF
TRBJ2-7,TRBV19,NA,TRBD1,13,CASSQQGFHEQYF
TRBJ1-6,TRBV6-4,NA,TRBD1,15,CASSDGTGRNSPLHF
TRBJ2-7,TRBV29-1,NA,NA,16,CSVEGVRGSGSYEQYF
TRBJ1-1,TRBV28,NA,NA,15,CASSLRGGVGAEAFF